One and the same sample provided the 20 T cell receptor beta chains below, sequenced in a study of cytomegalovirus exposure and HLA in healthy donors. PCR amplification relied on 60 Vbeta primers (plus 13 Jbeta primers). Some clones are missing from TCRdb's copy, which holds only in-frame ones; the method was immunoSEQ multiplex PCR. The sample includes hundreds of thousands of clones, about 74% of them seen just once. The material sequenced was PBMCs. The receptors were sampled from a man aged 40-50 years in good health and CMV-seronegative.

The genes are TRBV5-6 and TRBJ1-2, with TRBD1 identical over 9 bases. V dropped 4 bases and J dropped 4; count of bases not matched to a gene: 14. The germline gives CDR1 SGHDT, CDR2 YYEEEE. CDR3 length: 17 amino acids. CDR3 bases: TGTGCCAGCAGCCAGGTAGCGAGGACAGGGGCTATCTATGGCTACACCTTC. Translated: CASSQVARTGAIYGYTF. The full variable domain, its missing parts supplied by reference TRBV5-6 and TRBJ1-2, is DAGVTQSPTHLIKTRGQQVTLRCSPKSGHDTVSWYQQALGQGPQFIFQYYEEEERQRGNFPDRFSGHQFPNYSSELNVNALLLGDSALYLCASSQVARTGAIYGYTFGSGTRLTVV.

DNA of the CDR3: TGCGCCAGCAGCCAAGAGGGACAGGGGTGGTACGAGCAGTACTTC. This encodes CASSQEGQGWYEQYF. V usage is TRBV4-1 and J usage is TRBJ2-7; TRBD1 matches at 10 bases. Germline CDR1 is MGHRA and CDR2 is YSYEKL. V lost 0 bases and J lost 4; bases outside the gene matches: 3. The CDR3 extends over 15 amino acids.

V is TRBV5-1 and J is TRBJ2-1; 11 nucleotides line up with TRBD2. There are 17 residues in the CDR3. Trimming cost V 3 bases and J 2 bases; bases outside gene matches: 7. In germline, CDR1 is SGHRS, CDR2 YFSETQ. The CDR3 DNA reads as TGCGCCAGCAGCTCGGAAAGGACTAGCGGGCCCTACAATGAGCAGTTCTTC. Its protein product is CASSSERTSGPYNEQFF. Together with reference TRBV5-1 and TRBJ2-1, the CDR3 gives the full variable domain: KAGVTQTPRYLIKTRGQQVTLSCSPISGHRSVSWYQQTPGQGLQFLFEYFSETQRNKGNFPGRFSGRQFSNSRSEMNVSTLELGDSALYLCASSSERTSGPYNEQFFGPGTRLTVL.

This clone is hyperexpanded by share. The CDR3 loop is CASSDSEGGGYTF. Written as DNA, the CDR3 is TGTGCCAGCAGTGACTCTGAGGGTGGGGGCTACACCTTC. This chain uses TRBV6-4 with TRBJ1-2, with D hard to call. Germline-derived CDR1 and CDR2 are MRHNA and SNTAGT. The V and J ends lost 0 bases and 8 bases respectively, with 10 bases between them. CDR3 length equals 13 residues.

The J gene is TRBJ2-1, the V gene TRBV28, with 9 bases aligning to TRBD1. The V gene end was trimmed by 6 bases and the J gene end by 9 bases; junction bases not matched to a gene: 15. This CDR3 spans 16 amino acids. CDR1 and CDR2 (germline): MDHEN, SYDVKM. CDR3 bases: TGTGCCAGCAGCGCCCCGGGACAGGGAAACAGGGGTGAGCAGTTCTTC. Its protein product is CASSAPGQGNRGEQFF. Variable domain in full (rest from reference TRBV28 and TRBJ2-1): DVKVTQSSRYLVKRTGEKVFLECVQDMDHENMFWYRQDPGLGLRLIYFSYDVKMKEKGDIPEGYSVSREKKERFSLILESASTNQTSMYLCASSAPGQGNRGEQFFGPGTRLTVL.

This chain connects TRBV28 to TRBJ1-5, with a weak D call TRBD1 (6 bases). The CDR3 contains 16 residues. The V and J ends lost 3 bases and 0 bases respectively, with 12 bases between them. The V gene's germline CDR1 is MDHEN and CDR2 SYDVKM. The CDR3: CASSLPQGNSNQPQHF. The CDR3 DNA sequence: TGTGCCAGCAGTTTGCCCCAGGGGAATAGCAATCAGCCCCAGCATTTT.

The CDR3 loop is CASSSGLGSDTQYF. The CDR3 DNA reads TGTGCCAGCAGCTCCGGACTAGGATCAGATACGCAGTATTTT. V usage is TRBV7-2 and J usage is TRBJ2-3; 7 positions agree with TRBD2. Trimming removed 4 bases from V and 4 bases from J; junction bases left unmatched: 5. The CDR3 covers 14 residues. Germline values: CDR1 SGHTA, CDR2 FQGNSA.

This clone has a single count. The rearrangement joins TRBV28 to TRBJ2-1, with D unclear. The CDR3 is made up of 11 amino acids. Trimming removed 6 bases from V and 10 bases from J, with 10 bases in between. The germline gives CDR1 MDHEN, CDR2 SYDVKM. The CDR3 spells CASSPGSEQFF. Here the CDR3 DNA reads TGTGCCAGCAGCCCAGGTTCCGAGCAGTTCTTC.

The chain uses TRBV15 and TRBJ1-5; the D is unclear. The germline CDR1 and CDR2 sequences are LNHNV and YYDKDF (reference sequence). The CDR3 loop spans 16 amino acids. V dropped 4 bases and J dropped 1 base, with 14 bases sitting between them. The CDR3 region is CATSTFIGGSNQPQHF. Written as DNA, the CDR3 is TGTGCCACCAGCACCTTTATTGGCGGGAGCAATCAGCCCCAGCATTTT. Based on the CDR3 plus reference TRBV15 and TRBJ1-5, the full variable domain is DAMVIQNPRYQVTQFGKPVTLSCSQTLNHNVMYWYQQKSSQAPKLLFHYYDKDFNNEADTPDNFQSRRPNTSFCFLDIRSPGLGDTAMYLCATSTFIGGSNQPQHFGDGTRLSIL.

The CDR3 DNA is TGTGCCAGCAGTCAGACCGGGACAGGGGGCAATGAGCAGTTCTTC. Its translation: CASSQTGTGGNEQFF. The chain combines TRBV6-5 with TRBJ2-1, with TRBD1 matching 11 bases. This CDR3 contains 15 residues. Germline-derived CDR1 and CDR2 are MNHEY and SVGAGI. V was clipped by 5 bases and J by 6 bases; unmatched bases: 6.

The chain has TRBV5-1 and TRBJ1-2, with 7 bases matching TRBD1. The junction had 4 bases not matched to a gene; V was cut back by 4 bases and J by 1 base. The CDR3 sequence is 14 residues long. Per the germline V gene, CDR1 is SGHRS and CDR2 is YFSETQ. The CDR3 sequence: CASSPGQYNYGYTF. The CDR3 DNA follows: TGCGCCAGCAGCCCGGGACAGTATAACTATGGCTACACCTTC.

The V gene is TRBV14, the J gene TRBJ2-1; maybe TRBD2 (5 bases). This CDR3 region has 15 residues. Germline CDR1 is SGHDN and CDR2 is FVKESK. V was pared by 6 bases and J by 5 bases, with 17 bases between. The CDR3 nucleotides are TGTGCCAGCAGACGGACGGACTCGATTAACAATGAGCAGTTCTTC. Protein product: CASRRTDSINNEQFF.

This sequence joins TRBV28 and TRBJ2-7; 9 bases line up with TRBD2. This CDR3 region has 15 residues. Trimming removed 2 bases from V and 1 base from J; junction bases left unmatched: 3. Germline V gives CDR1 MDHEN, CDR2 SYDVKM. CDR3 DNA: TGTGCCAGCAGTTTACTTAGCGGGGGTTCCTACGAGCAGTACTTC. Amino acids: CASSLLSGGSYEQYF.

This clone is a singleton in its sample. This rearrangement joins TRBV6-4 to TRBJ1-2; 12 bases line up with TRBD1. The germline CDR1 and CDR2 sequences are MRHNA and SNTAGT. This CDR3 contains 16 residues. The V gene end was trimmed by 0 bases and the J gene end by 4 bases; junction bases not matched to a gene: 3. The CDR3 DNA reads TGTGCCAGCAGTGACTCTCGGGACAGGGGGCTCTATGGCTACACCTTC. It encodes CASSDSRDRGLYGYTF.

This clone was seen only a few times. The chain has TRBV11-2 and TRBJ2-1; the match to TRBD2 covers 8 bases. CDR1 is SGHAT and CDR2 is FQNNGV in the germline V gene. After removal of 5 bases from V and 8 bases from J, the junction contained 11 bases not matched to a gene. There are 15 residues in the CDR3. CDR3 sequence: CASSPRTSQFDEQFF. As DNA, the CDR3 is TGTGCCAGCAGCCCAAGGACTAGCCAGTTTGATGAGCAGTTCTTC.

J is TRBJ2-7 and V is TRBV5-1; D not resolved. V dropped 6 bases and J dropped 0 bases, with 7 bases sitting between them. The CDR3 is 12 amino acids. Germline CDR1 is SGHRS and CDR2 is YFSETQ. The CDR3 is CASMGLSYEQYF. CDR3 nucleotides: TGCGCCAGCATGGGCCTCTCCTACGAGCAGTACTTC.

This chain uses TRBV2 with TRBJ2-7; D unclear. V lost 2 bases and J lost 3, with 8 bases in between. This CDR3 is built from 13 residues. Per the germline V gene, CDR1 is SNHLY and CDR2 is FYNNEI. The CDR3 DNA follows: TGTGCCAGCAGTGAATTTGCACTCTACGAGCAGTACTTC. Amino acid sequence: CASSEFALYEQYF.

This rearrangement joins TRBV7-6 to TRBJ2-6, with 10 bases aligning to TRBD1. Germline V lookup: CDR1 SGHVS, CDR2 FNYEAQ. The V gene end was trimmed by 2 bases and the J gene end by 4 bases; junction bases not matched to a gene: 11. This CDR3 spans 19 amino acids. The CDR3 here is CASSLPGQGRSGGANVLTF. The DNA for the CDR3 is TGTGCCAGCAGCTTACCGGGACAGGGGAGATCGGGCGGGGCCAACGTCCTGACTTTC.

This chain connects TRBV7-6 to TRBJ2-1; TRBD2 agrees at 12 bases. CDR1 is SGHVS, CDR2 FNYEAQ, per germline. The length of the CDR3 is 20 residues. The V gene end was trimmed by 5 bases and the J gene end by 0 bases; junction bases not matched to a gene: 14. The CDR3 region has the DNA TGTGCCAGCAGCCCGGCACGACTAGCGGGAGTTTCCTCCTCCTACAATGAGCAGTTCTTC. Its translation is CASSPARLAGVSSSYNEQFF.

Only one count was recorded for this clone. The chain joins TRBV5-4 to TRBJ2-3; 13 nucleotides line up with TRBD2. J lost 0 bases, V lost 4 bases, and 8 bases had no gene match. Germline-derived CDR1 and CDR2 are SGHNT and YYREEE (reference sequence). The CDR3 sequence is 18 residues long. CDR3 DNA: TGTGCCAGCAGCCAAAAGACTAGCGGGGGGCCTAGCACAGATACGCAGTATTTT. This sequence encodes CASSQKTSGGPSTDTQYF.